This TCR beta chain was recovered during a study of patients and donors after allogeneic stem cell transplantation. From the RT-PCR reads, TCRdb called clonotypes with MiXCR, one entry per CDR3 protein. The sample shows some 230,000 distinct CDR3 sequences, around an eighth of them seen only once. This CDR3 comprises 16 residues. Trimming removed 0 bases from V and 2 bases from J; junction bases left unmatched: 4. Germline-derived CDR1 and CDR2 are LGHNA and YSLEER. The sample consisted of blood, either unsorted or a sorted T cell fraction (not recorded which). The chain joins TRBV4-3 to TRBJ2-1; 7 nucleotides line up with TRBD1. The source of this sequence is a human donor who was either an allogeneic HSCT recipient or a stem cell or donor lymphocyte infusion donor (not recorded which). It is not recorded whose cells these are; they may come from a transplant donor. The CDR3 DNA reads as TGCGCCAGCAGCCAAGATTTAACAGGGGCCTACAATGAGCAGTTCTTC. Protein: CASSQDLTGAYNEQFF.